The clone carrying this TCR beta chain is a singleton in its sample. No antigen is known for it. The CDR3 has 17 amino acids. Germline V lookup: CDR1 LNHNV, CDR2 YYDKDF (reference sequence). The ends lost 1 base at V and 4 bases at J; junction bases unmatched: 7. This sample is drawn from a study of shared clonotypes between healthy human individuals. The study's findings and limits: Clonotype sharing across a few donors was observed for 4.5% to 6.5% of naive CD4 clonotypes.

Method: immunoSEQ multiplex PCR; TCRdb's copy keeps in-frame clones and lacks some. The table has about 1 million clones, around 76% seen once; the top ten hold about 1.5%. The split of CD4+ cells yielded CD45RA+ naive and CD45RA-negative memory subsets. V is TRBV15 and J is TRBJ1-3; TRBD1 matches at 10 bases. The sequence came from a man aged 18 to 30 in good health. Sample: memory CD4+ T cells sorted from blood. Specified subset: CD45RA-negative fraction. In DNA form, the CDR3 reads TGTGCCACCAGCAGAGGGATAGGACAGGGGGGAGGAAACACCATATATTTT. The encoded protein is CATSRGIGQGGGNTIYF.